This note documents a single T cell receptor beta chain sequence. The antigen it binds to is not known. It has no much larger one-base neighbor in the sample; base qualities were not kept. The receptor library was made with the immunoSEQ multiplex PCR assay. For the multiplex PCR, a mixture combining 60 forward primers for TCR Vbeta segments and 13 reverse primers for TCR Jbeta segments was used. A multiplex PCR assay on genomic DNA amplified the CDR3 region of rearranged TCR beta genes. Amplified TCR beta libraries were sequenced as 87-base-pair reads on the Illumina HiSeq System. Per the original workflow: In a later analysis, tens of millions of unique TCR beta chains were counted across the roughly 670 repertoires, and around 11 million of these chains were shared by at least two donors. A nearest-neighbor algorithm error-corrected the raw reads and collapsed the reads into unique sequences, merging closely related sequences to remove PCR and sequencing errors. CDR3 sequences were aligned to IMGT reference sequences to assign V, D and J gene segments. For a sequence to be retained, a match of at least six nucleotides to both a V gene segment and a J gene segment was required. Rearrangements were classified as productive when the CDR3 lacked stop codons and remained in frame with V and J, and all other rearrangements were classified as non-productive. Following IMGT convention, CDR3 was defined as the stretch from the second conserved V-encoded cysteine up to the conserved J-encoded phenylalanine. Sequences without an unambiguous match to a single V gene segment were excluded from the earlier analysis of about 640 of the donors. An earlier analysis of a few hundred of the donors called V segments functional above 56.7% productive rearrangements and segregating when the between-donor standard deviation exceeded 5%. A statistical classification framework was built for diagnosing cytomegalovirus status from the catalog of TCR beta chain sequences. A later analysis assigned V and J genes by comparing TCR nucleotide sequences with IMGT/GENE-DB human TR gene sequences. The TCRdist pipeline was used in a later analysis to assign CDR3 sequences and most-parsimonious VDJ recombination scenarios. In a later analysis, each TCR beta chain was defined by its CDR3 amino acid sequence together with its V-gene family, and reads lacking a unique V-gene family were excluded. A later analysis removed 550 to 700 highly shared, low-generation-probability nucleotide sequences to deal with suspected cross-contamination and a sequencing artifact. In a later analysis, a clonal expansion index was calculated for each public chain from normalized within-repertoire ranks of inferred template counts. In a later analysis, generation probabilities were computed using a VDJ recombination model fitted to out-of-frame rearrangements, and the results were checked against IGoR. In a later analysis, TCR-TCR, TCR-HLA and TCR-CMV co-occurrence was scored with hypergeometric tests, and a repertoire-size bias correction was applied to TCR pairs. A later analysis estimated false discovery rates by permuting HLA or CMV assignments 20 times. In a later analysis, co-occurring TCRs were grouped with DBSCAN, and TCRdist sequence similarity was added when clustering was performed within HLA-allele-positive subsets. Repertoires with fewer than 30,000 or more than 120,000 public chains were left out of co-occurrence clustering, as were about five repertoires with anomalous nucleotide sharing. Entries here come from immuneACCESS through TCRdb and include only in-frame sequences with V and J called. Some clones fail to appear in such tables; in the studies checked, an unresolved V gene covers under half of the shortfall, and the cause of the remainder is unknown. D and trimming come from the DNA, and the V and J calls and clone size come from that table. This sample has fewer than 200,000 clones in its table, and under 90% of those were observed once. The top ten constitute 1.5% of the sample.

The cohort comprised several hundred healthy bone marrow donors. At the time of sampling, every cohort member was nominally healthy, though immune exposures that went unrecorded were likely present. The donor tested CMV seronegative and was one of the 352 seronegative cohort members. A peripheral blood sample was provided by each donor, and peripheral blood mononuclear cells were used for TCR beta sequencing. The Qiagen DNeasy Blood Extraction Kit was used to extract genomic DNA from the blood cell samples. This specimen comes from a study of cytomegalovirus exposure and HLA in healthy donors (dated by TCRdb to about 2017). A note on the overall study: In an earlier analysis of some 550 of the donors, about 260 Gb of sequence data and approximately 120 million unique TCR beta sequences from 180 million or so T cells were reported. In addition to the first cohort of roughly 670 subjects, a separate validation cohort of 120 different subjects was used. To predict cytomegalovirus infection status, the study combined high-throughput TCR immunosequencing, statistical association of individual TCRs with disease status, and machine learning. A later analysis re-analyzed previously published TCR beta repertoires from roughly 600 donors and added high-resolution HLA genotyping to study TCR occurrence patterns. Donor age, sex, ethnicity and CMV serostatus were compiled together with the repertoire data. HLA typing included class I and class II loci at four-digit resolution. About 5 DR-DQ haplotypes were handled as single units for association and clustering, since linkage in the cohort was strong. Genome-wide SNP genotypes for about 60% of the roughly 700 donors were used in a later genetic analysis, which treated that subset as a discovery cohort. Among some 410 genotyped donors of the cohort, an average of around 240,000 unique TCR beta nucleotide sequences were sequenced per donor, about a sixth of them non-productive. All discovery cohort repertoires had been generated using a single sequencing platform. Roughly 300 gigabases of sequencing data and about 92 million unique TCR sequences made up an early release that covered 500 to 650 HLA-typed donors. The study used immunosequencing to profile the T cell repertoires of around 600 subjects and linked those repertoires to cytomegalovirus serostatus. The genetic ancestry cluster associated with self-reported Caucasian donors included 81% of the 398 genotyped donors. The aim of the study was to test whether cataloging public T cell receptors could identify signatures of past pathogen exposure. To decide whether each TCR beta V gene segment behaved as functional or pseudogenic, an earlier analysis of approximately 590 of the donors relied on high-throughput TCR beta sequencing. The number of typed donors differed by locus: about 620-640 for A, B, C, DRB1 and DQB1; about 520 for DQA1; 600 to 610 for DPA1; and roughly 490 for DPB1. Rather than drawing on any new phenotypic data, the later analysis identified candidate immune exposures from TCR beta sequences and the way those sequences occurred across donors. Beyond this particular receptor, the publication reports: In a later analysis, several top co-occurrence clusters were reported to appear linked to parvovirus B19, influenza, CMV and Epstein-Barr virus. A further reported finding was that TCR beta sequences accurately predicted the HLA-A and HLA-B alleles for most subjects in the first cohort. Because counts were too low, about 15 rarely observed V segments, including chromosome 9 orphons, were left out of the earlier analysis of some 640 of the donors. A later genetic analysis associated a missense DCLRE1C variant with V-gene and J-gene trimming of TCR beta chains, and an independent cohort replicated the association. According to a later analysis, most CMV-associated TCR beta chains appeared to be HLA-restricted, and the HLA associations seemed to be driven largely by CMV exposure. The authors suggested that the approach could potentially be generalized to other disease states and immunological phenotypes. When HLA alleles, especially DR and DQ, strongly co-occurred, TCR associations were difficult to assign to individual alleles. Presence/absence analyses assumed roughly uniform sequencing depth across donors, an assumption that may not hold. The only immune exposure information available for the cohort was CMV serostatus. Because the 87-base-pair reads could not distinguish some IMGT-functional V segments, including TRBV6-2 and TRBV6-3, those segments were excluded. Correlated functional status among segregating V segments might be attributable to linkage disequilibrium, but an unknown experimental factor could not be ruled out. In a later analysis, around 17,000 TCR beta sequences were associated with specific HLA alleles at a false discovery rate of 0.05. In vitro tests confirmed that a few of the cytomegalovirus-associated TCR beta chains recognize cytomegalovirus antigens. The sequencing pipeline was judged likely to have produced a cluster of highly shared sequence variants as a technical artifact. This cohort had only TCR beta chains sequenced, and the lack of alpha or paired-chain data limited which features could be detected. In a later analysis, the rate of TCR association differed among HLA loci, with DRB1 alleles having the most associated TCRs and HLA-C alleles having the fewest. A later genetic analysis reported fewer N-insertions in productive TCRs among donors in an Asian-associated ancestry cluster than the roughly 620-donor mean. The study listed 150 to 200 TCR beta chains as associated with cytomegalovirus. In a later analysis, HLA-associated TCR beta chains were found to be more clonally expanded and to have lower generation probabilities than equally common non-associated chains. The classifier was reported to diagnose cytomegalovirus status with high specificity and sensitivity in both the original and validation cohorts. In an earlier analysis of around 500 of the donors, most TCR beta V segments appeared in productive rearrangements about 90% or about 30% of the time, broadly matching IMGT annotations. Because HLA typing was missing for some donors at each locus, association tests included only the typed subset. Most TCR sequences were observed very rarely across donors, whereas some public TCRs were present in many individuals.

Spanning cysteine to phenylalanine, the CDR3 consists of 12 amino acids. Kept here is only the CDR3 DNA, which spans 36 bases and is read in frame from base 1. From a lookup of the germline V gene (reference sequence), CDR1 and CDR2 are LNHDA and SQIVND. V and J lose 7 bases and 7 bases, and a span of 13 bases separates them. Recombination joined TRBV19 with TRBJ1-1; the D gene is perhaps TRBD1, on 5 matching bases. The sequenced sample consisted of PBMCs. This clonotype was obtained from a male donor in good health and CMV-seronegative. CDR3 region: CASISDSYEAFF. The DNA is TGTGCCAGTATTTCCGACAGCTATGAAGCTTTCTTT.